Detailed here is one T cell receptor beta chain. TCRdb's table, derived via immunoSEQ multiplex PCR, lists solely in-frame clones and lacks some. This sample has tens of thousands of clones, with roughly 91% found just once. The data derive from a study of technical replicates of blood from a few donors. This clonotype originated in a human donor in good health. Some clones in this sample may be carry-over from other donors' samples. Material for sequencing was PBMCs.

The CDR3 loop is CASGGTGNTGELFF. In DNA, the CDR3 is TGTGCCAGCGGGGGGACAGGGAACACCGGGGAGCTGTTTTTT. J is TRBJ2-2 and V is TRBV2; 8 positions match TRBD1. The CDR3 runs to 14 residues. After removal of 8 bases from V and 1 base from J, the junction contained 3 bases not matched to a gene. Per germline, CDR1 SNHLY and CDR2 FYNNEI.